These 20 T cell receptor beta chains were all obtained from the same sample, sequenced in a study of shared clonotypes between healthy human individuals. TCRdb's copy holds only in-frame clones and misses some; the assay was immunoSEQ multiplex PCR. The table has a few hundred thousand clones, approximately 70% seen once. Sequencing was carried out using memory CD4+ T cells sorted from blood. The subset was: CD45RA-negative fraction. The receptors shown here come from a man between 25 and 39 years old in good health.

V is TRBV5-4 and J is TRBJ2-7; no clear D gene. The CDR3 contains 14 residues. CDR1 and CDR2 (germline): SGHNT, YYREEE (reference sequence). Trimming cost V 0 bases and J 7 bases, with 14 bases left between them. The CDR3 sequence is CASSLELSLREQYF. In DNA form, the CDR3 reads TGTGCCAGCAGCTTGGAACTCAGCCTGAGGGAGCAGTACTTC. Full variable domain (missing parts from reference TRBV5-4 and TRBJ2-7): ETGVTQSPTHLIKTRGQQVTLRCSSQSGHNTVSWYQQALGQGPQFIFQYYREEENGRGNFPPRFSGLQFPNYSSELNVNALELDDSALYLCASSLELSLREQYFGPGTRLTVT.

The rearrangement joins TRBV7-2 to TRBJ2-1; D gene unclear. Germline CDR1 and CDR2: SGHTA and FQGNSA. V shed 5 bases and J shed 2 bases, with 13 bases lying between them. The CDR3 spans 15 residues. The DNA for the CDR3 is TGTGCCAGCAGCCCAACCTCCGGCCCCTACAATGAGCAGTTCTTC. It yields the protein CASSPTSGPYNEQFF.

The chain links TRBV6-5 to TRBJ2-2; D is uncertain. There are 15 residues in the CDR3. The V gene's germline CDR1 is MNHEY and CDR2 SVGAGI. Trimming removed 4 bases at V and 4 bases at J, with 13 bases between. CDR3 amino acids: CASSFKHSGTGELFF. CDR3 bases: TGTGCCAGCAGTTTCAAGCACTCGGGCACCGGGGAGCTGTTTTTT.

V is TRBV28 and J is TRBJ2-1, with D possibly being TRBD1 (6 bases). The CDR3 runs to 16 residues. The V and J ends lost 5 bases and 6 bases respectively, with 20 bases between them. CDR1 and CDR2 from the germline V gene are MDHEN and SYDVKM. This chain's CDR3 is CASSPRDTRSSNEQFF. CDR3 in DNA: TGTGCCAGCAGTCCCCGGGACACCAGGTCGAGCAATGAGCAGTTCTTC.

The chain carries TRBV7-2 and TRBJ2-7; tentative D call: TRBD1 (6 bases). The germline CDR1 and CDR2 sequences are SGHTA and FQGNSA. There are 13 residues in the CDR3. Trimming shortened V by 7 bases and J by 6 bases, and 16 bases separated the two germline ends. As DNA, the CDR3 is TGTGCCAGCAACAGGGACACGATGGGCGAGCAGTACTTC. This sequence encodes CASNRDTMGEQYF.

This clone has a handful of counts. The gene calls are TRBV2 and TRBJ2-3; D ambiguous. The germline CDR1 and CDR2 sequences are SNHLY and FYNNEI. CDR3 length: 12 amino acids. Trimming removed 2 bases at V and 5 bases at J, with 5 bases between. The CDR3, as DNA: TGTGCCAGCAGTGAATCGGTAGATACGCAGTATTTT. As protein: CASSESVDTQYF.

The CDR3 DNA follows: TGTGCCAGCAGTTCACAGGGACCCGATGGGCCCCAGCATTTT. Protein sequence: CASSSQGPDGPQHF. This chain links TRBV7-9 with TRBJ1-5; TRBD1 might be the D (6 bases). Germline CDR1 SEHNR, CDR2 FQNEAQ (reference sequence). V was cut by 6 bases and J by 9 bases, with 18 bases left in between. The CDR3 loop spans 14 amino acids.

V gene TRBV28 combines with J gene TRBJ2-3; the match to TRBD2 covers 9 bases. The germline V gene has CDR1 MDHEN and CDR2 SYDVKM. The ends lost 7 bases at V and 4 bases at J; junction bases unmatched: 6. CDR3 length: 14 residues. The CDR3 is CASNAGGPADTQYF. Written as DNA, the CDR3 is TGTGCCAGCAATGCGGGAGGGCCTGCAGATACGCAGTATTTT.

Only one count was recorded for this clone. The V call is TRBV29-1, the J call TRBJ2-3; 8 positions agree with TRBD2. J lost 3 bases, V lost 1 base, and 3 bases had no gene match. The CDR3 loop spans 14 amino acids. The germline CDR1 and CDR2 sequences are SQVTM and ANQGSEA. DNA for the CDR3: TGCAGCGTTGAAGTGACTAGCGCGACAGATACGCAGTATTTT. Translation gives CSVEVTSATDTQYF.

The chain has TRBV7-2 and TRBJ2-5; TRBD2 matches 14 bases. This CDR3 contains 17 residues. Germline assignment: CDR1 SGHTA and CDR2 FQGNSA. Unmatched junction bases numbered 6, after V lost 1 base and J lost 5 bases. CDR3 sequence (DNA): TGTGCCAGCAGCTTAGGGGGACTAGCGGGAGCGGGGGAGACCCAGTACTTC. Translating gives CASSLGGLAGAGETQYF.

This clone was seen more than once but under ten times. CDR3 sequence: CASSLVPTGELFF. CDR3 in DNA: TGCGCCAGCAGCTTGGTACCCACCGGGGAGCTGTTTTTT. This chain joins TRBV5-1 and TRBJ2-2; D not certain. V lost 0 bases and J 4 bases, leaving 4 bases between the germline ends. In germline, CDR1 is SGHRS, CDR2 YFSETQ. The CDR3 is 13 residues long.

V is TRBV5-8 and J is TRBJ2-1, with TRBD2 matching 7 bases. The CDR3 length is 18 residues. Germline V gives CDR1 SGHTS, CDR2 YDEGEE. J was trimmed by 0 bases and V by 9 bases; bases with no gene match: 18. In nucleotides, the CDR3 is TGTGCCACTCCGGGGGGAGAGTTGAGGGACTCCTCCTACAATGAGCAGTTCTTC. Protein: CATPGGELRDSSYNEQFF.

The genes are TRBV28 and TRBJ1-2; 7 bases map to TRBD1. CDR1 and CDR2 from the germline V gene are MDHEN and SYDVKM. The length of the CDR3 is 16 residues. Trimming took 7 bases from V and 3 from J; bases not matched to a gene: 14. In DNA, the CDR3 is TGTGCCAGCAACTCAGGAGGGACAGCCACACACTATGGCTACACCTTC. This gives the protein CASNSGGTATHYGYTF.

The chain is built from TRBV18 and TRBJ2-4; D unresolved. The CDR3 has 14 amino acids. V was clipped by 0 bases and J by 3 bases, with 6 bases between them. Germline V gene data show CDR1 as KGHSH and CDR2 as LQKENI. CDR3 region: CASSPPDGKNIQYF. The CDR3 DNA reads as TGTGCCAGCTCACCACCGGACGGCAAAAACATTCAGTACTTC.

The V and J genes are TRBV18 and TRBJ1-1; D call uncertain. Trimming removed 2 bases from V and 4 bases from J, with 17 bases in between. Germline CDR1 is KGHSH and CDR2 is LQKENI. The CDR3 sequence is 16 residues long. This CDR3 reads CASSPTYTLAGTEAFF. In nucleotides, the CDR3 is TGTGCCAGCTCACCAACGTACACACTTGCGGGCACTGAAGCTTTCTTT.

The J gene is TRBJ2-2, the V gene TRBV13; D may be TRBD2 (6 bases). V was clipped by 2 bases and J by 5 bases, with 12 bases between them. The CDR3 runs to 15 residues. Germline assignment: CDR1 PRHDT and CDR2 FYEKMQ (reference sequence). CDR3 sequence (DNA): TGTGCCAGCAGCTTACGCGGGACGCGAACCGGGGAGCTGTTTTTT. Translated: CASSLRGTRTGELFF.

This clone was picked up a small number of times. The same CDR3 arises from other DNA sequences in this sample as well. The V call is TRBV2, the J call TRBJ2-1; a weak D match, TRBD1 (7 bases). Trimming removed 1 base from V and 3 bases from J, with 13 bases in between. In germline, CDR1 is SNHLY, CDR2 FYNNEI. The CDR3 spans 16 residues. The CDR3 nucleotides read TGTGCCAGCAGTGAAGTGCGGGACAGCTACTACAATGAGCAGTTCTTC. Protein: CASSEVRDSYYNEQFF.

This rearrangement joins TRBV27 to TRBJ2-5; 7 bases align to TRBD1. The germline V gene has CDR1 MNHEY and CDR2 SMNVEV (reference sequence). The CDR3 is 16 amino acids. V was clipped by 4 bases and J by 3 bases; unmatched bases: 11. The CDR3 sequence: CASSSKQGKGEETQYF. Here the CDR3 DNA reads TGTGCCAGCAGTTCCAAACAGGGGAAAGGGGAAGAGACCCAGTACTTC.

The sample holds one count of this clone. Compared with germline, one end of the junction differs, possibly owing to a read error. This chain joins TRBV11-2 and TRBJ2-7; TRBD1 matches 9 bases. This CDR3 is 14 amino acids long. Germline V gene lookup returns CDR1 SGHAT and CDR2 FQNNGV. The CDR3 reads CASSVDRGAYEQYF. CDR3 DNA: TGTGCCAGCAGCGTAGACAGGGGGGCCTACGAGCAGTACTTC.

As to this clone: Other DNA sequences in the sample encode the same CDR3. The rearrangement links TRBV7-9 to TRBJ2-7, with D maybe TRBD1 (5 bases). Trimming pared 5 bases from V and 6 bases from J, leaving 11 bases between. The CDR3 extends over 12 amino acids. Germline lookup yields CDR1 SEHNR and CDR2 FQNEAQ (reference sequence). The CDR3 loop reads CASSPQGGEQYF. The CDR3 DNA is TGTGCCAGCAGCCCTCAGGGCGGCGAGCAGTACTTC.